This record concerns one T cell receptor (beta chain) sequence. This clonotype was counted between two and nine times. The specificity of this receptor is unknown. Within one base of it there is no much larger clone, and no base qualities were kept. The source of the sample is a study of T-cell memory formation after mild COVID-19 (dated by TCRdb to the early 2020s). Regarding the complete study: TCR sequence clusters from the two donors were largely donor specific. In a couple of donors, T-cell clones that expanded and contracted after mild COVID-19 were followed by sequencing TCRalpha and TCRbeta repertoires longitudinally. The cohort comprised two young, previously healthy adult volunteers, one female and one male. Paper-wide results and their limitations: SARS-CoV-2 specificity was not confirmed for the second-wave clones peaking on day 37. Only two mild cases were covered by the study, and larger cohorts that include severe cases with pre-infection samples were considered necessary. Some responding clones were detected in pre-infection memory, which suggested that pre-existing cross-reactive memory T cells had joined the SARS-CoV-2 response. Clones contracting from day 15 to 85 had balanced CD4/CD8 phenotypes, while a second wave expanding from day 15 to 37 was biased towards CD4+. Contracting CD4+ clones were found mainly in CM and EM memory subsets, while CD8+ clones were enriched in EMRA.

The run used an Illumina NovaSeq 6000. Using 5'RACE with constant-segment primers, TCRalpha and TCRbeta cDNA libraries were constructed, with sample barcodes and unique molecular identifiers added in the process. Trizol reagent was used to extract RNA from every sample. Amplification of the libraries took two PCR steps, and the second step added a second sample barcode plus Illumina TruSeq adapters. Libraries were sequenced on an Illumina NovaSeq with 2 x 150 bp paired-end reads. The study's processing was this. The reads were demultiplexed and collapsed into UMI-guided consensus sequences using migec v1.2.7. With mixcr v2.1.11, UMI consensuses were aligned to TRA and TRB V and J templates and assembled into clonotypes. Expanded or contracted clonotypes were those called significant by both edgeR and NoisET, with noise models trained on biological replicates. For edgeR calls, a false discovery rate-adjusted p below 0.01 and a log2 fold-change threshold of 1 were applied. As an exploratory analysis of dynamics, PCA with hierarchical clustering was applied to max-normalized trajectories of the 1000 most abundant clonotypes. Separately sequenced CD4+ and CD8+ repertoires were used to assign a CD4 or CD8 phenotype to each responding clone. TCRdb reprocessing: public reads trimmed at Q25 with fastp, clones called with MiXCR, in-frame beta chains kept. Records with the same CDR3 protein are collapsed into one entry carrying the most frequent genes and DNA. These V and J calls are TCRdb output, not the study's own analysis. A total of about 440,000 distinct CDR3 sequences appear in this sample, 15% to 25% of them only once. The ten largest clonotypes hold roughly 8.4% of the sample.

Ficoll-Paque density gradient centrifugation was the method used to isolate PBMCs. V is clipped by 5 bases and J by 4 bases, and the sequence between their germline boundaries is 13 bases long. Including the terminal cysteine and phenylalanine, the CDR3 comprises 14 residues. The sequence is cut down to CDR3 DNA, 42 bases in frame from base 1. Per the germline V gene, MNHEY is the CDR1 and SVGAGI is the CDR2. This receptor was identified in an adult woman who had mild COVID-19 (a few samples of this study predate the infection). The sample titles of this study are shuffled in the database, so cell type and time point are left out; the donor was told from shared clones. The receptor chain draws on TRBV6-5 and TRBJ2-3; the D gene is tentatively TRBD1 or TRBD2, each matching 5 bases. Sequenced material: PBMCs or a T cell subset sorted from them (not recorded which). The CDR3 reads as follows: CASSPGFGADTQYF. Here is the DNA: TGTGCCAGCAGTCCAGGGTTCGGGGCAGATACGCAGTATTTT.